This TCR beta chain was obtained from a study of blood T cell repertoires in COVID-19. In the study overall: Some COVID-19 samples were acute and others convalescent; all came from the United States, Italy and Spain.

This table comes from immunoSEQ multiplex PCR, and its TCRdb copy is limited to in-frame clones, with some not included. Of around 300,000 clones listed, roughly 86% are singletons. Trimming removed 1 base from V and 5 bases from J, with 6 bases in between. There are 13 residues in the CDR3. Germline values: CDR1 SGHTA, CDR2 FQGTGA. The sequence was collected from a woman aged 25 to 39 who had recovered from COVID-19. Sequenced: peripheral blood. The genes are TRBV7-3 and TRBJ1-5; D gene ambiguous. The CDR3, as DNA: TGTGCCAGCAGCTTAAACCCAGATCAGCCCCAGCATTTT. It is translated as CASSLNPDQPQHF.